The subject of this entry is one T cell receptor beta chain. Data came from immunoSEQ multiplex PCR; TCRdb stores just in-frame clones and leaves some out. The repertoire consists of approximately 250,000 clones, with over 70% occurring once and the leading ten covering 8% to 9.5%. Trimming removed 5 bases from V and 5 bases from J, with 22 bases in between. Germline CDR1 is SGHAT and CDR2 is FQNNGV. This CDR3 is built from 17 residues. This specimen belongs to a study of blood T cell repertoires in COVID-19. Across the study: Acute-phase and convalescent COVID-19 samples originated in the United States, Italy and Spain.

The gene calls are TRBV11-2 and TRBJ2-1; possible D gene TRBD1, 6 bases. Sequences were obtained from peripheral blood. The TCR was taken from a human donor in a cohort sampled during active COVID-19. CDR3 bases: TGTGCCAGCAGCCCGCGGACAGCCTACAAGCTAGACAATGAGCAGTTCTTC. Translation gives CASSPRTAYKLDNEQFF.